The 18 T cell receptor beta chains listed next were all sequenced from one sample in a study of blood T cell repertoires in COVID-19. The method was immunoSEQ multiplex PCR; TCRdb's version includes in-frame clones alone and lacks a portion of them. This table has 200,000 to 250,000 clones, 89% appearing once. The sequencing sample was made of peripheral blood. These receptor sequences come from a woman aged 35 to 49 with acute or convalescent COVID-19.

This clone was found once. The chain combines TRBV7-2 with TRBJ2-7; TRBD2 aligns across 8 bases. Germline V CDR1 and CDR2: SGHTA, FQGNSA. The CDR3 covers 15 residues. V shed 5 bases, J shed 3 bases, and the junction held 9 bases outside the gene matches. As DNA, the CDR3 is TGTGCCAGCAGCCTGCGGGGCGGGGGGAACTACGAGCAGTACGTC. Translating gives CASSLRGGGNYEQYV.

The chain links TRBV27 to TRBJ1-3; D gene unclear. CDR3 length equals 15 residues. Germline assignment: CDR1 MNHEY and CDR2 SMNVEV (reference sequence). With 0 bases removed from V and 0 bases from J, the gap between germline ends came to 6 bases. The CDR3 sequence is CASSLSGRSGNTIYF. The CDR3, as DNA: TGTGCCAGCAGTTTATCGGGCCGCTCTGGAAACACCATATATTTT.

A note on this clone: The sample has other DNA sequences that encode this CDR3 too. The J gene is TRBJ1-1, the V gene TRBV5-1; TRBD1 matches at 7 bases. Germline CDR1 is SGHRS and CDR2 is YFSETQ. Trimming took 1 base from V and 3 from J; bases not matched to a gene: 0. CDR3 length equals 13 residues. CDR3 region: CASSLQGDTEAFF. For the CDR3, the DNA is TGCGCCAGCAGCTTGCAGGGGGACACTGAAGCTTTCTTT.

The rearrangement links TRBV10-3 to TRBJ1-1; possibly TRBD1 for D (6 bases). Trimming cost V 6 bases and J 2 bases, with 10 bases left between them. The germline V gene has CDR1 ENHRY and CDR2 SYGVKD. The CDR3 has 13 amino acids. The CDR3 here is CAISKDRNTEAFF. The CDR3 bases are TGTGCCATCAGCAAGGACAGAAACACTGAAGCTTTCTTT.

The rearrangement links TRBV2 to TRBJ1-2, with D perhaps TRBD1 (6 bases). This CDR3 contains 15 residues. Trimming cost V 8 bases and J 5 bases, with 21 bases left between them. Germline V gives CDR1 SNHLY, CDR2 FYNNEI. The CDR3 DNA follows: TGTGCCAGCCCTCGTAAACAGGGCAGCGATTATGGCTACACCTTC. It codes for CASPRKQGSDYGYTF.

The rearrangement joins TRBV11-2 to TRBJ1-3, with D possibly matching TRBD1 (5 bases). The CDR3 is 14 amino acids. V lost 1 base and J lost 9, with 13 bases in between. Germline V CDR1 and CDR2: SGHAT, FQNNGV. The CDR3 reads CASSLGGEASTIYF. Here the CDR3 DNA reads TGTGCCAGCAGCTTAGGGGGGGAAGCGAGCACCATATATTTT.

The CDR3 DNA is TGTGCCAGCAGCCAGACGACAGGGGTGCTGGATGGCTACACCTTC. Translating it yields CASSQTTGVLDGYTF. This chain links TRBV11-1 with TRBJ1-2; 8 bases are shared with TRBD1. From germline, CDR1 is SGHAT and CDR2 FQDESV (reference sequence). This CDR3 is built from 15 residues. The V and J ends lost 5 bases and 6 bases, in that order; junction bases with no gene match: 11.

CDR3 bases: TGTGCCAGCAGTTCACCGGGATCCCGGGAGACCCAGTACTTC. This encodes CASSSPGSRETQYF. This sequence joins TRBV6-2 or TRBV6-3 and TRBJ2-5, with a weak D call TRBD2 (5 bases). V lost 4 bases to trimming and J lost 5 bases, with 14 bases between them. The CDR3 spans 14 residues. CDR1 and CDR2 from the germline V gene are MNHEY and SVGEGT.

This sequence joins TRBV11-1 and TRBJ2-5; 8 bases agree with TRBD2. This CDR3 is built from 14 residues. The germline V gene has CDR1 SGHAT and CDR2 FQDESV (reference sequence). V was pared by 5 bases and J by 5 bases, with 7 bases of the junction left unmatched. The CDR3 sequence: CASSLEGLGETQYF. Written as DNA, the CDR3 is TGTGCCAGCAGCCTAGAGGGACTAGGGGAGACCCAGTACTTC.

This clone was seen once. The gene calls are TRBV27 and TRBJ1-1, with 9 nucleotides matching TRBD1. Germline CDR1 MNHEY, CDR2 SMNVEV (reference sequence). V was clipped by 4 bases and J by 5 bases; unmatched bases: 11. CDR3 length equals 16 residues. The CDR3 loop reads CASSSLGDRAMTEAFF. DNA for the CDR3: TGTGCCAGCAGTTCCCTCGGGGACAGGGCAATGACTGAAGCTTTCTTT.

The V call is TRBV19, the J call TRBJ2-5, with D perhaps matching TRBD1 (6 bases). The germline gives CDR1 LNHDA, CDR2 SQIVND (reference sequence). V lost 3 bases and J lost 2, with 16 bases in between. The CDR3 is made up of 16 amino acids. The CDR3 sequence is CASSMGSAGVQETQYF. The CDR3 DNA reads as TGTGCCAGTAGTATGGGTTCGGCAGGGGTACAAGAGACCCAGTACTTC.

On this clone itself: A read error may account for a junction end that differs from germline. V is TRBV5-4 and J is TRBJ2-6, with D perhaps matching TRBD1 (5 bases). The V gene's germline CDR1 is SGHNT and CDR2 YYREEE (reference sequence). The CDR3 has 16 amino acids. DNA for the CDR3: TGTGCCAGCAGCAGACAGCTGAGCTCTGGTGCCAACGTCCTGACTTTC. Protein sequence: CASSRQLSSGANVLTF.

V gene TRBV21-1 combines with J gene TRBJ2-2; TRBD2, as called in the table, went unchecked against the DNA. TRBV21-1 is marked as a pseudogene. The CDR3 consists of 13 residues. Written as DNA, the CDR3 is TGTGCCAGCAGCCTTGGGAGGACCGGGGAGCTGTTTTTT. Its translation: CASSLGRTGELFF.

In its sample, this clone was seen once. This chain uses TRBV9 with TRBJ1-2; D perhaps matches TRBD1 (6 bases). V was cut by 0 bases and J by 6 bases, with 12 bases left in between. In germline, CDR1 is SGDLS, CDR2 YYNGEE. The CDR3 consists of 14 residues. The DNA for the CDR3 is TGTGCCAGCAGCGTAGGTGGGGGCGCAAATGGCTACACCTTC. Protein product: CASSVGGGANGYTF.

The chain joins TRBV9 to TRBJ1-3; D is ambiguous. CDR3 size: 15 residues. Germline CDR1 SGDLS, CDR2 YYNGEE. Trimming took off 1 base at V and 1 base at J, with 9 bases between the two ends. CDR3 in DNA: TGTGCCAGCAGCGTAACCTGGGAGTCTGGAAACACCATATATTTT. Translating it yields CASSVTWESGNTIYF.

In its sample, this clone was seen a few times. V and J are TRBV29-1 and TRBJ1-4; 11 bases are a match to TRBD1. CDR1 is SQVTM, CDR2 ANQGSEA, per germline. V dropped 6 bases and J dropped 10; count of bases not matched to a gene: 4. This CDR3 has 12 residues. CDR3 DNA sequence: TGCAGCGTCGGACAGGGGGCAGGAAAACTGTTTTTT. It yields the protein CSVGQGAGKLFF.

V usage is TRBV2 and J usage is TRBJ2-7, with D tentatively TRBD1 (5 bases). The CDR3 extends over 15 amino acids. Germline assignment: CDR1 SNHLY and CDR2 FYNNEI. Trimming shortened V by 10 bases and J by 2 bases, and 21 bases separated the two germline ends. The chain's CDR3 is CANLFGAAVAYEQYV. CDR3 DNA: TGTGCCAACCTCTTTGGGGCCGCGGTCGCCTACGAGCAGTACGTC.

The chain is built from TRBV29-1 and TRBJ1-4, with D perhaps matching TRBD1 (6 bases). V lost 6 bases, J lost 7 bases, and 15 bases lay in between. This CDR3 is 13 amino acids long. Germline CDR1 is SQVTM and CDR2 is ANQGSEA. CDR3 protein: CSVHSGAGEKLFF. In DNA, the CDR3 is TGCAGCGTACACTCAGGGGCTGGTGAAAAACTGTTTTTT. The variable domain in full, with the rest retrieved from reference TRBV29-1 and TRBJ1-4, is SAVISQKPSRDICQRGTSLTIQCQVDSQVTMMFWYRQQPGQSLTLIATANQGSEATYESGFVIDKFPISRPNLTFSTLTVSNMSPEDSSIYLCSVHSGAGEKLFFGSGTQLSVL.